Only a few counts were recorded for the clone carrying this TCR beta chain. As yet, its antigen is unknown. CDR3 length: 16 residues. V lost 3 bases, J lost 11 bases, and 13 bases stayed unmatched. Sequencing libraries made from TCR beta cDNA carried unique molecular identifiers. Input of roughly 0.85 to 11 million T cells yielded about half a million cDNA molecules. TCRdb re-derived calls from the PCR reads in MiXCR, one entry per CDR3 protein. Counted here are some 260,000 distinct CDR3 sequences, 30% to 45% occurring once; the ten biggest clones make up approximately 4.6%. This entry is derived from a study of post-analysis software for immune sequencing data. Across the study: The patients showed relapsing-remitting, secondary progressive and progressive-relapsing multiple sclerosis courses.

Study-wide results and caveats: Strong co-clustering by F measure linked samples that shared a preparation batch. Normalized Chao1 diversity was significantly reduced in patients versus controls. Four to six TRBV segments appeared more often in patients than in controls, and TRBV5-6, TRBV5-1 and TRBV20-1 were among these.

Sequencing was done on a sample of blood. The TCR originated in a girl under 18 with multiple sclerosis. The J gene is TRBJ2-5, the V gene TRBV12-3 or TRBV12-4, with 12 positions matching TRBD2. CDR3 nucleotides: TGTGCCAGCAGTTTGGTTCTAGCGGGGGGGCTAAATGAGCAGTACTTC. The encoded protein is CASSLVLAGGLNEQYF.